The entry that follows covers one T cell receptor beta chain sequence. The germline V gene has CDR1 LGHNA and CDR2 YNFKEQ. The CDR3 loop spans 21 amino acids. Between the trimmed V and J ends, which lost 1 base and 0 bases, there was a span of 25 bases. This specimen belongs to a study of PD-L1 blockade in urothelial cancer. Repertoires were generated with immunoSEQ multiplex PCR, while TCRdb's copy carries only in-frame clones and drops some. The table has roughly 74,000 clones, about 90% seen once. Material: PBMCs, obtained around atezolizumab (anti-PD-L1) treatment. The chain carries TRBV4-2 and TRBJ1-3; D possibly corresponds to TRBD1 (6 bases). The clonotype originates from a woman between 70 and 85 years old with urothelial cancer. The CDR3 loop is CASSQGPGQLPTFYSGNTIYF. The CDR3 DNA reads TGTGCCAGCAGCCAAGGTCCCGGACAGCTACCGACCTTTTACTCTGGAAACACCATATATTTT.